This record concerns one TCR beta chain sequence. The antigen it binds to is not known. One base away there is no much larger clone; base qualities are not given. Cut back by 3 bases and 6 bases, the V and J ends lie 12 bases apart. As encoded in the germline V gene, CDR1 is SGHRS while CDR2 is YFSETQ. The CDR3, from cysteine to phenylalanine, totals 14 residues. Only CDR3 DNA is held: 42 bases, read in frame from base 1. TCRbeta CDR3 regions were amplified from genomic DNA using the immunoSEQ Assay, a bias-controlled multiplex PCR. The authors processed their data as follows. Within the assay, amplification of reference gene primers was used to estimate how many nucleated cells each sample contained. To quantify the absolute abundance of each unique TCRbeta CDR3 rearrangement, sequence reads were collapsed and filtered. For each sample, productive Simpson clonality was calculated as the square root of Simpson's diversity index across productive rearrangements. TCRdb holds this immuneACCESS table with in-frame rearrangements only. Some clones are missing; in checked studies, unresolved V genes explain under half, and the rest has no known cause. The DNA was the basis for D and trimming; V, J and clone size are from that table. The sample table contains fewer than 350,000 clones; only one count was recorded for around 89% of them. The ten largest make up approximately 4.6% of the sample.

This sample is drawn from a study of blood T cell repertoires in COVID-19 (dated by TCRdb to about 2020). Concerning the study at large: The collaborator samples originated in the United States, Italy and Spain and spanned the acute and convalescent phases of COVID-19. Deeply sampled blood TCRbeta repertoires from subjects exposed to, actively infected with, or recovered from COVID-19 were included in the dataset. The sample metadata nearly always contained a de-identified subject ID, COVID-19 status, age in years and sex. HLA class I and class II types, where available, came from metadata supplied by the sample provider rather than from assay-based typing. Samples came from the ongoing ImmuneRACE study (first 160 participants) plus 1,254 subjects from 6 global collaborators. The prospective study material was composed of cDNA or gDNA derived from T cells, B-cell-depleted T cells, or PBMCs. The repertoires were released in a freely available public database intended as a resource for research on the immune response to SARS-CoV-2. The study at large found these results: How much clinical and demographic metadata was included differed by source and by participant, and the metadata was provided uncurated.

Whole blood was collected in K2EDTA tubes by collaborating institutions according to the institutions' own protocols. For TCRbeta analysis, collaborator samples were shipped as frozen whole blood, as isolated PBMCs, or as DNA extracted from either sample type. Sequencing input: peripheral blood. The clonotype was recovered from a man aged 35-49 years with acute or convalescent COVID-19. The receptor chain draws on TRBV5-1 and TRBJ2-2, with the identity of the D gene unclear. The DNA reads TGCGCCAGCAGCTCTATCCCGCAGGCCGGGGAGCTGTTTTTT. Its translation is CASSSIPQAGELFF.